Listed below are T cell receptor beta chains from one sample, sequenced in a study of OX40 agonist ivuxolimab in advanced cancers. Sequenced by immunoSEQ multiplex PCR; TCRdb stores in-frame clones only, minus some. The profile shows over 50,000 clones, roughly 84% of them singletons. The sample in question was CD4+ or CD8+ T cells sorted from blood, obtained in a trial of the OX40 agonist ivuxolimab. Receptors originate from an adult with an advanced solid tumor such as melanoma, head and neck, liver or kidney cancer. The CDR3 runs from the conserved cysteine through the conserved F or W. D genes are given only for firm matches. For some rows the clone size is stated as once, few or many, or as a class when expanded; others skip it.

d_call,clone_size,v_call,j_call,cdr3_aa,cdr3_nt
-,few,TRBV7-8,TRBJ1-5,CASSASLSGPQHF,TGTGCCAGCAGCGCCTCCTTATCGGGTCCCCAGCATTTT
TRBD1,-,TRBV7-9,TRBJ1-2,CASSIDRVDGYTF,TGTGCCAGCAGCATAGACAGGGTGGACGGCTACACCTTC
-,-,TRBV11-3,TRBJ2-1,CASSTNSDEQFF,TGTGCCAGCAGCACGAATAGCGATGAGCAGTTCTTC
TRBD2,-,TRBV27,TRBJ2-1,CASAGRLAGGPSSYNEQFF,TGTGCCAGCGCCGGCCGGCTAGCGGGAGGTCCCAGCTCCTACAATGAGCAGTTCTTC
TRBD1,-,TRBV19,TRBJ2-7,CASSIGGQGPYEQYF,TGTGCCAGTAGTATAGGGGGACAGGGCCCCTACGAGCAGTACTTC
TRBD2,-,TRBV27,TRBJ2-2,CASRPRLAGERTGELFF,TGTGCCAGCAGACCCCGACTAGCGGGAGAGAGGACCGGGGAGCTGTTTTTT
-,once,TRBV28,TRBJ2-1,CASSFGSWREKFF,TGTGCCAGCAGTTTCGGTTCTTGGAGGGAAAAGTTCTTC
TRBD2,-,TRBV2,TRBJ2-7,CASSVGGVKGYEQYF,TGTGCCAGCAGTGTTGGGGGGGTGAAGGGCTACGAGCAGTACTTC
-,-,TRBV11-1,TRBJ2-5,CASSLGGEPTSKTQYF,TGTGCCAGCAGCTTAGGGGGGGAACCGACGAGCAAGACCCAGTACTTC
TRBD2,-,TRBV6-5,TRBJ2-5,CASSYSLLAGQETQYF,TGTGCCAGCAGTTACTCTCTGCTAGCGGGGCAAGAGACCCAGTACTTC
-,-,TRBV5-1,TRBJ2-7,CASSLLAGRDEQYF,TGCGCCAGCAGTTTGTTGGCGGGGAGAGACGAGCAGTACTTC
-,-,TRBV6-1,TRBJ1-1,CASRLTPNTEAFF,TGTGCCAGCAGGTTGACACCCAACACTGAAGCTTTCTTT
-,-,TRBV7-2,TRBJ1-5,CASSLAAGGNQPQHF,TGTGCCAGCAGCTTAGCGGCAGGCGGCAATCAGCCCCAGCATTTT
TRBD1,-,TRBV30,TRBJ1-6,CAWTGQPGSPLHF,TGTGCCTGGACGGGACAGCCGGGATCACCCCTCCACTTT
TRBD1,-,TRBV10-3,TRBJ1-1,CAISPGQGSTEAFF,TGTGCCATCAGCCCGGGACAGGGATCCACTGAAGCTTTCTTT
TRBD1,few,TRBV11-2,TRBJ1-1,CASSFGQGYTEAFF,TGTGCCAGCAGCTTCGGACAGGGATACACTGAAGCTTTCTTT
-,-,TRBV18,TRBJ1-1,CASSTNPGSTEAFF,TGTGCCAGCTCAACCAATCCAGGGAGCACTGAAGCTTTCTTT
-,-,TRBV7-3,TRBJ2-2,CASSLNTGELFF,TGTGCCAGCAGCCTGAACACCGGGGAGCTGTTTTTT
-,-,TRBV7-2,TRBJ1-1,CASSSQGHTEAFF,TGTGCCAGCAGCTCCCAGGGTCACACTGAAGCTTTCTTT
-,-,TRBV18,TRBJ2-1,CASSPASRHNEQFF,TGTGCCAGCTCACCGGCTAGCCGACACAATGAGCAGTTCTTC
-,few,TRBV28,TRBJ2-1,CASRAGQNNEQFF,TGTGCCAGCAGGGCAGGGCAGAACAATGAGCAGTTCTTC
-,-,TRBV6-5,TRBJ2-7,CASSWGHNAGEQYF,TGTGCCAGCAGTTGGGGACATAATGCCGGCGAGCAGTACTTC
-,-,TRBV10-1,TRBJ2-1,CASSGGVYNEQFF,TGCGCCAGCAGTGGGGGAGTCTACAATGAGCAGTTCTTC
-,-,TRBV7-2,TRBJ2-3,CASSSPSTDTQYF,TGTGCCAGCAGCTCCCCAAGCACTGATACGCAGTATTTT
-,-,TRBV7-9,TRBJ2-5,CASSTGPGETQYF,TGTGCCAGCAGTACCGGGCCCGGGGAGACCCAGTACTTC
TRBD1,-,TRBV27,TRBJ1-2,CASSTRQGGNYVYTF,TGTGCCAGCAGTACTCGACAGGGGGGGAACTATGTCTACACCTTC
TRBD1,-,TRBV19,TRBJ1-1,CASGTVQAFF,TGTGCCAGTGGGACAGTTCAAGCTTTCTTT
TRBD1,-,TRBV5-1,TRBJ2-2,CASSLGQGMGRAGELFF,TGCGCCAGCAGCTTGGGACAGGGGATGGGGCGAGCCGGGGAGCTGTTTTTT
TRBD2,-,TRBV19,TRBJ2-1,CASSILAGGDNEQFF,TGTGCCAGTAGTATACTAGCGGGAGGTGACAATGAGCAGTTCTTC
TRBD1,-,TRBV10-3,TRBJ2-2,CAISEPRLDRFVGELFF,TGTGCCATCAGTGAGCCCCGGTTGGACAGGTTCGTCGGGGAGCTGTTTTTT
-,-,TRBV4-1,TRBJ1-2,CASSQDEYRTNTF,TGCGCCAGCAGCCAAGATGAGTATAGGACGAATACCTTC
-,-,TRBV21-1,TRBJ2-7,CASSKGRGLAETYEQYF,TGTGCCAGCAGCAAAGGTCGAGGTCTAGCGGAAACCTACGAGCAGTACTTC
-,-,TRBV2,TRBJ2-7,CASRSRHGDKAYEQYF,TGTGCCAGCAGGTCTCGCCATGGGGACAAAGCCTACGAGCAGTACTTC
-,-,TRBV12-2,TRBJ1-1,CASRPGGEPSLNTEAFF,TGTGCAAGTCGCCCAGGGGGGGAGCCTAGCCTGAACACTGAAGCTTTCTTT
TRBD2,-,TRBV11-3,TRBJ2-7,CASSFRGSSYEQYF,TGTGCCAGCAGCTTCCGCGGGAGCTCCTACGAGCAGTACTTC
-,-,TRBV7-8,TRBJ2-2,CASSPNRAANTGELFF,TGTGCCAGCAGCCCCAACAGGGCCGCGAACACCGGGGAGCTGTTTTTT
-,few,TRBV7-9,TRBJ2-5,CASSRRDPRNQETQYF,TGTGCCAGCAGTCGACGGGACCCCAGGAACCAAGAGACCCAGTACTTC
-,-,TRBV19,TRBJ1-2,CASSRDGTYGYTF,TGTGCCAGTAGTAGGGACGGTACCTATGGCTACACCTTC
-,-,TRBV11-2,TRBJ1-2,CASKSGVFNYGYTF,TGTGCCAGCAAGTCGGGGGTCTTTAACTATGGCTACACCTTC
-,-,TRBV7-3,TRBJ2-2,CASSRTGYSTGELFF,TGTGCCAGCAGCCGTACCGGATATTCCACCGGGGAGCTGTTTTTT
-,-,TRBV28,TRBJ2-5,CASSSLQETQYF,TGTGCCAGCAGCTCTCTCCAAGAGACCCAGTACTTC
-,-,TRBV5-1,TRBJ2-3,CASRQSTDTQYF,TGCGCCAGCAGGCAAAGCACAGATACGCAGTATTTT
TRBD1,-,TRBV19,TRBJ2-7,CASSQMGTENEQYF,TGTGCCAGTAGCCAGATGGGGACAGAGAACGAGCAGTACTTC
TRBD2,few,TRBV28,TRBJ2-1,CASSEKDWAGAGYNEQFF,TGTGCCAGCAGCGAAAAAGATTGGGCGGGAGCGGGCTACAATGAGCAGTTCTTC
-,-,TRBV7-8,TRBJ2-7,CASRISGSSYEQYF,TGTGCCAGCAGAATAAGCGGAAGCTCCTACGAGCAGTACTTC
-,few,TRBV13,TRBJ2-3,CASSAGAGFTDTQYF,TGTGCCAGCAGCGCCGGAGCGGGCTTCACAGATACGCAGTATTTT
-,-,TRBV15,TRBJ1-2,CATSRDSQGGGYTF,TGTGCCACCAGCAGAGATTCCCAGGGCGGCGGCTACACCTTC
-,-,TRBV5-6,TRBJ2-7,CASSLIYDMTRGSSYEQYF,TGTGCCAGCAGCCTCATCTACGATATGACACGTGGAAGCTCCTACGAGCAGTACTTC
-,-,TRBV5-4,TRBJ2-7,CASSLGPKLGSPYEQYF,TGTGCCAGCAGCTTGGGTCCTAAGCTCGGGAGCCCCTACGAGCAGTACTTC
TRBD2,-,TRBV19,TRBJ2-1,CASRRLAGVRNEQFF,TGTGCCAGTAGACGTCTAGCGGGAGTAAGGAATGAGCAGTTCTTC
-,-,TRBV5-1,TRBJ2-3,CASSLGGSDNTQYF,TGCGCCAGCAGCTTGGGAGGGAGCGACAATACGCAGTATTTT
-,-,TRBV18,TRBJ2-3,CASSPLGLLSTDTQYF,TGTGCCAGCTCGCCGTTGGGGCTGCTCAGCACAGATACGCAGTATTTT
-,-,TRBV11-2,TRBJ2-1,CASSLDRGDEQFF,TGTGCCAGCAGCTTAGATCGTGGTGATGAGCAGTTCTTC